This entry lists 22 T cell receptor beta chains sequenced from one sample in a study of cytotoxic CD8 clonotypes in ibrutinib-treated CLL. Assay used: immunoSEQ multiplex PCR; TCRdb lists only in-frame clones, some missing. The sample lists 160,000 or so clones, about 88% occurring once. The starting material was PBMCs, obtained at disease progression, from a patient treated with ibrutinib. The receptors shown here come from a human donor with chronic lymphocytic leukemia.

The V and J genes are TRBV30 and TRBJ2-1; weak D call: TRBD1 (6 bases). The germline V and J ends were trimmed by 5 bases and 2 bases, with 16 bases remaining between them. CDR3 length: 15 amino acids. Germline V gives CDR1 GTSNPN, CDR2 SVGIG (reference sequence). CDR3 amino acids: CAWAVDRFTYNEQFF. The CDR3 nucleotides are TGTGCCTGGGCCGTCGACAGGTTCACCTACAATGAGCAGTTCTTC.

The gene calls are TRBV7-2 and TRBJ2-1, with D maybe TRBD2 (5 bases). This CDR3 has 17 amino acids. The germline V and J ends were trimmed by 5 bases and 4 bases, with 21 bases remaining between them. Germline CDR1 is SGHTA and CDR2 is FQGNSA. This CDR3 reads CASSARGGGGTYNEQFF. DNA of the CDR3: TGTGCCAGCAGCGCACGAGGTGGTGGAGGAACATACAATGAGCAGTTCTTC. The variable domain in full, completed from reference TRBV7-2 and TRBJ2-1, reads GAGVSQSPSNKVTEKGKDVELRCDPISGHTALYWYRQSLGQGLEFLIYFQGNSAPDKSGLPSDRFSAERTGGSVSTLTIQRTQQEDSAVYLCASSARGGGGTYNEQFFGPGTRLTVL.

The V gene is TRBV6-5, the J gene TRBJ2-2; 10 nucleotides match TRBD1. The CDR3 is 16 residues long. Germline CDR1 and CDR2: MNHEY and SVGAGI. After removal of 4 bases from V and 5 bases from J, the junction contained 7 bases not matched to a gene. The CDR3 is CASSLDRGLGTGELFF. The CDR3 region has the DNA TGTGCCAGCAGTTTAGACAGGGGGCTAGGGACCGGGGAGCTGTTTTTT.

The V and J genes are TRBV28 and TRBJ2-1; the D gene is possibly TRBD2 (5 bases). The germline V gene encodes CDR1 MDHEN and CDR2 SYDVKM. The CDR3 is 16 residues long. V gave up 6 bases and J gave up 0 bases, with 15 bases separating them. This chain's CDR3 is CASSHMDLISYNEQFF. For the CDR3, the DNA is TGTGCCAGCAGCCACATGGACTTAATCTCCTACAATGAGCAGTTCTTC.

The V call is TRBV5-1, the J call TRBJ1-1, with 8 bases fitting TRBD1. Germline-derived CDR1 and CDR2 are SGHRS and YFSETQ. The J segment lost 8 bases and the V segment lost 5 bases, leaving 8 bases of the junction unmatched. The CDR3 covers 13 residues. This chain's CDR3 is CASRLGGDREAFF. The CDR3 DNA is TGCGCCAGCAGACTGGGAGGGGACAGGGAAGCTTTCTTT.

This chain joins TRBV6-1 and TRBJ1-2, with a weak D call TRBD1 (5 bases). The germline V and J ends were trimmed by 3 bases and 8 bases, with 13 bases remaining between them. This CDR3 spans 13 amino acids. The V gene's germline CDR1 is MNHNS and CDR2 SASEGT. The CDR3 DNA reads as TGTGCCAGCAGTGAGAGGGACCTGAGGGGCTACACCTTC. Amino acid sequence: CASSERDLRGYTF.

The CDR3 loop reads CATRAGTGFHEQFF. DNA of the CDR3: TGTGCCACCCGTGCCGGGACAGGGTTTCATGAGCAGTTCTTC. The chain recombines TRBV6-1 with TRBJ2-1; 9 nucleotides align to TRBD1. J gave up 8 bases and V 10 bases, and 12 bases lay outside the gene matches. The CDR3 sequence is 14 residues long. Per the germline V gene, CDR1 is MNHNS and CDR2 is SASEGT.

The chain has TRBV16 and TRBJ2-7, with TRBD1 identical over 7 bases. From germline, CDR1 is KGHSY and CDR2 FQNENV. The CDR3 covers 15 residues. V dropped 4 bases and J dropped 3; count of bases not matched to a gene: 9. The CDR3 loop is CASSPRDSQNYEQYF. The CDR3 coding sequence is TGTGCCAGCAGCCCTCGGGACAGTCAAAACTACGAGCAGTACTTC.

DNA for the CDR3: TGTGCCTGGAGTGTAGGGCTCTTGAGGGGCGAGCAGTACTTC. Translated: CAWSVGLLRGEQYF. The V gene is TRBV30, the J gene TRBJ2-7; D is perhaps TRBD1 or TRBD2 (5 bases each). Germline V gives CDR1 GTSNPN, CDR2 SVGIG (reference sequence). V was cut by 0 bases and J by 6 bases, with 15 bases left in between. The CDR3 is 14 residues long.

This chain links TRBV4-2 with TRBJ2-5; 7 nucleotides agree with TRBD2. Germline CDR1 reads LGHNA; CDR2 reads YNFKEQ. The CDR3 has 15 residues. With 4 bases clipped from V and 4 bases from J, the junction kept 9 bases outside the gene matches. CDR3 nucleotides: TGTGCCAGCAGCCGGAGGGCGGGGGAAAGAGAGACCCAGTACTTC. This codes for CASSRRAGERETQYF.

This clone was picked up one time. CDR3 in amino acids: CATSLAGGLNYEQYF. In DNA form, the CDR3 reads TGTGCCACCAGCCTAGCGGGAGGGCTTAATTACGAGCAGTACTTC. The V gene is TRBV15, the J gene TRBJ2-7; 12 bases agree with TRBD2. The J segment lost 4 bases and the V segment lost 5 bases, leaving 6 bases of the junction unmatched. Germline loops: CDR1 LNHNV, CDR2 YYDKDF (reference sequence). This CDR3 region has 15 residues. Variable domain in full (rest from reference TRBV15 and TRBJ2-7): DAMVIQNPRYQVTQFGKPVTLSCSQTLNHNVMYWYQQKSSQAPKLLFHYYDKDFNNEADTPDNFQSRRPNTSFCFLDIRSPGLGDTAMYLCATSLAGGLNYEQYFGPGTRLTVT.

V usage is TRBV9 and J usage is TRBJ1-1; a weak D match, TRBD1 (5 bases). The germline V gene encodes CDR1 SGDLS and CDR2 YYNGEE. The CDR3 totals 13 residues. V was shortened by 1 base and J by 1 base, with 5 bases between the two germline ends. In DNA form, the CDR3 reads TGTGCCAGCAGCGTACAGGGGAACACTGAAGCTTTCTTT. Amino acid sequence: CASSVQGNTEAFF.

The chain uses TRBV6-1 and TRBJ1-5; 8 bases align to TRBD1. This CDR3 spans 15 amino acids. Germline CDR1 is MNHNS and CDR2 is SASEGT. After removal of 7 bases from V and 5 bases from J, the junction contained 10 bases not matched to a gene. CDR3 amino acids: CASTTRGQVDQPQHF. As DNA, the CDR3 is TGTGCCAGCACCACAAGGGGACAGGTGGATCAGCCCCAGCATTTT.

The gene calls are TRBV6-5 and TRBJ2-3; the match to TRBD2 covers 7 bases. The junction had 6 bases not matched to a gene; V was cut back by 6 bases and J by 0 bases. From germline, CDR1 is MNHEY and CDR2 SVGAGI. This CDR3 has 15 amino acids. The CDR3 DNA sequence: TGTGCCAGCAGACCCGGGAGGCCTAGCACAGATACGCAGTATTTT. Its translation is CASRPGRPSTDTQYF.

The chain combines TRBV11-3 with TRBJ1-1; D gene unclear. Germline V gene sequence: CDR1 SGHNT, CDR2 YENEEA. This CDR3 is built from 12 residues. Trimming left V 6 bases short and J 1 base short, with 6 bases between. As DNA, the CDR3 is TGTGCCAGCAGTAACAGGAACACTGAAGCTTTCTTT. Translation gives CASSNRNTEAFF.

The chain couples TRBV19 to TRBJ1-4; TRBD1 aligns across 8 bases. Germline CDR1 and CDR2: LNHDA and SQIVND (reference sequence). This CDR3 is 16 amino acids long. V lost 6 bases to trimming and J lost 1 base; unmatched junction nucleotides: 7. In DNA, the CDR3 is TGTGCCAGTAGCATCGGGACAGGCGTAACTAATGAAAAACTGTTTTTT. Its translation: CASSIGTGVTNEKLFF. Full variable domain (outside the CDR3, taken from reference TRBV19 and TRBJ1-4): DGGITQSPKYLFRKEGQNVTLSCEQNLNHDAMYWYRQDPGQGLRLIYYSQIVNDFQKGDIAEGYSVSREKKESFPLTVTSAQKNPTAFYLCASSIGTGVTNEKLFFGSGTQLSVL.

This chain uses TRBV7-9 with TRBJ2-1; 7 bases fit TRBD2. CDR1 and CDR2 (germline): SEHNR, FQNEAQ (reference sequence). The V and J ends lost 1 base and 4 bases, in that order; junction bases with no gene match: 4. This CDR3 spans 15 amino acids. The CDR3 sequence: CASSLEAGVYNEQFF. The CDR3 DNA follows: TGTGCCAGCAGCTTAGAGGCGGGAGTTTACAATGAGCAGTTCTTC. Full variable domain (remainder filled in from reference TRBV7-9 and TRBJ2-1): DTGVSQNPRHKITKRGQNVTFRCDPISEHNRLYWYRQTLGQGPEFLTYFQNEAQLEKSRLLSDRFSAERPKGSFSTLEIQRTEQGDSAMYLCASSLEAGVYNEQFFGPGTRLTVL.

This clone appeared once. V and J are TRBV5-1 and TRBJ1-4; a weak D match, TRBD1 (5 bases). Between the trimmed V and J ends, which lost 3 bases and 1 base, there was a span of 10 bases. Germline CDR1 SGHRS, CDR2 YFSETQ. The CDR3 runs 15 residues. CDR3 in DNA: TGCGCCAGCAGCTCGATGGGGGGAACTAATGAAAAACTGTTTTTT. Its translation: CASSSMGGTNEKLFF.

The sample holds one count of this clone. The chain recombines TRBV10-1 with TRBJ2-1; 10 positions agree with TRBD2. Trimming took 4 bases from V and 2 from J; bases not matched to a gene: 5. The CDR3 is 16 residues long. Germline loops: CDR1 WNHNN, CDR2 SYGVQD (reference sequence). DNA of the CDR3: TGCGCCAGCAGTGGCCTCACTAGCGGGGCCTACAATGAGCAGTTCTTC. It specifies CASSGLTSGAYNEQFF.

The genes are TRBV23-1 and TRBJ2-7, with D possibly matching TRBD2 (6 bases). TRBV23-1 is flagged as an ORF with uncertain function. Between the trimmed V and J ends, which lost 11 bases and 2 bases, there was a span of 13 bases. This CDR3 contains 12 residues. The DNA of the CDR3 is TGCGCCGGAGGGGACGGAGCCTACGAGCAGTACTTC. Amino acid sequence: CAGGDGAYEQYF.

The sample holds one count of this clone. The chain has TRBV27 and TRBJ1-4; D call uncertain. Germline CDR1 reads MNHEY; CDR2 reads SMNVEV (reference sequence). The CDR3 spans 19 residues. The V gene lost 0 bases and the J gene lost 4 bases, with 21 bases spanning the gap. The CDR3 DNA follows: TGTGCCAGCAGTTTATCGGTGATCACAGCGCTGAACTATAATGAAAAACTGTTTTTT. Amino acid sequence: CASSLSVITALNYNEKLFF.

V gene TRBV13 combines with J gene TRBJ2-4; D remains ambiguous. V was trimmed by 5 bases and J by 1 base, leaving 15 bases between them. The germline V gene encodes CDR1 PRHDT and CDR2 FYEKMQ (reference sequence). The CDR3 consists of 16 residues. In DNA, the CDR3 is TGTGCCAGCAGCCCAACAAGGTCCTTTGCCAAAAACATTCAGTACTTC. Amino acid sequence: CASSPTRSFAKNIQYF.